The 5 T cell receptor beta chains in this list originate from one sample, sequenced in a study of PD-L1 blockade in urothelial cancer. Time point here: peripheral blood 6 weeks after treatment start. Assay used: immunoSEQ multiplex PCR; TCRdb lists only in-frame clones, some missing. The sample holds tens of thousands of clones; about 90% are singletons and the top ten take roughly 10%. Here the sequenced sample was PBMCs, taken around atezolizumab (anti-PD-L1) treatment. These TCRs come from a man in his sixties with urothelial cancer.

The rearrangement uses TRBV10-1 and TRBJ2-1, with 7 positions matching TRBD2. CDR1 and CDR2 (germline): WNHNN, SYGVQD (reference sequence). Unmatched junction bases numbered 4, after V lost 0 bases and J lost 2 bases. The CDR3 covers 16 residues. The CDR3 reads CASSESVAGPYNEQFF. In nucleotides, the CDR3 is TGCGCCAGCAGTGAGTCGGTAGCGGGCCCCTACAATGAGCAGTTCTTC.

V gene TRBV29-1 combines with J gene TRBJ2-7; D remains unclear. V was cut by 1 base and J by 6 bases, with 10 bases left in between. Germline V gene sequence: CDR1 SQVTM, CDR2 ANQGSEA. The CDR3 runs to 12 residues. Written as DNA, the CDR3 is TGCAGCGTTGAAGGGCCCCCCTCCGAGCAGTACTTC. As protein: CSVEGPPSEQYF.

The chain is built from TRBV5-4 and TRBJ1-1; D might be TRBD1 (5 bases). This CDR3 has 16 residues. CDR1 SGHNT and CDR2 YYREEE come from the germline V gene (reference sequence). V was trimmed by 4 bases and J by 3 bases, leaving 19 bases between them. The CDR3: CASSLSRNGGDTEAFF. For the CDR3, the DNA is TGTGCCAGCAGCCTCTCCAGGAACGGAGGGGACACTGAAGCTTTCTTT.

DNA for the CDR3: TGTGCCAGCAGCTCGGACAGGATCTCCTACGAGCAGTACTTC. This translates into CASSSDRISYEQYF. The chain links TRBV11-2 to TRBJ2-7, with TRBD1 matching 7 bases. This CDR3 has 14 residues. Per germline, CDR1 SGHAT and CDR2 FQNNGV. After removal of 4 bases from V and 0 bases from J, the junction contained 3 bases not matched to a gene.

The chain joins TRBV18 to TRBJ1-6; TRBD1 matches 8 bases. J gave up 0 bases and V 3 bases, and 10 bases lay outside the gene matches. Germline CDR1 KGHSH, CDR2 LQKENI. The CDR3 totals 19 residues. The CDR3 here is CASSPLRQGTSSYNSPLHF. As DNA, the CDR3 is TGTGCCAGCTCACCCCTCAGACAGGGGACGAGCTCCTATAATTCACCCCTCCACTTT. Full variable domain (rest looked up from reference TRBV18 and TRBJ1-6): NAGVMQNPRHLVRRRGQEARLRCSPMKGHSHVYWYRQLPEEGLKFMVYLQKENIIDESGMPKERFSAEFPKEGPSILRIQQVVRGDSAAYFCASSPLRQGTSSYNSPLHFGNGTRLTVT.